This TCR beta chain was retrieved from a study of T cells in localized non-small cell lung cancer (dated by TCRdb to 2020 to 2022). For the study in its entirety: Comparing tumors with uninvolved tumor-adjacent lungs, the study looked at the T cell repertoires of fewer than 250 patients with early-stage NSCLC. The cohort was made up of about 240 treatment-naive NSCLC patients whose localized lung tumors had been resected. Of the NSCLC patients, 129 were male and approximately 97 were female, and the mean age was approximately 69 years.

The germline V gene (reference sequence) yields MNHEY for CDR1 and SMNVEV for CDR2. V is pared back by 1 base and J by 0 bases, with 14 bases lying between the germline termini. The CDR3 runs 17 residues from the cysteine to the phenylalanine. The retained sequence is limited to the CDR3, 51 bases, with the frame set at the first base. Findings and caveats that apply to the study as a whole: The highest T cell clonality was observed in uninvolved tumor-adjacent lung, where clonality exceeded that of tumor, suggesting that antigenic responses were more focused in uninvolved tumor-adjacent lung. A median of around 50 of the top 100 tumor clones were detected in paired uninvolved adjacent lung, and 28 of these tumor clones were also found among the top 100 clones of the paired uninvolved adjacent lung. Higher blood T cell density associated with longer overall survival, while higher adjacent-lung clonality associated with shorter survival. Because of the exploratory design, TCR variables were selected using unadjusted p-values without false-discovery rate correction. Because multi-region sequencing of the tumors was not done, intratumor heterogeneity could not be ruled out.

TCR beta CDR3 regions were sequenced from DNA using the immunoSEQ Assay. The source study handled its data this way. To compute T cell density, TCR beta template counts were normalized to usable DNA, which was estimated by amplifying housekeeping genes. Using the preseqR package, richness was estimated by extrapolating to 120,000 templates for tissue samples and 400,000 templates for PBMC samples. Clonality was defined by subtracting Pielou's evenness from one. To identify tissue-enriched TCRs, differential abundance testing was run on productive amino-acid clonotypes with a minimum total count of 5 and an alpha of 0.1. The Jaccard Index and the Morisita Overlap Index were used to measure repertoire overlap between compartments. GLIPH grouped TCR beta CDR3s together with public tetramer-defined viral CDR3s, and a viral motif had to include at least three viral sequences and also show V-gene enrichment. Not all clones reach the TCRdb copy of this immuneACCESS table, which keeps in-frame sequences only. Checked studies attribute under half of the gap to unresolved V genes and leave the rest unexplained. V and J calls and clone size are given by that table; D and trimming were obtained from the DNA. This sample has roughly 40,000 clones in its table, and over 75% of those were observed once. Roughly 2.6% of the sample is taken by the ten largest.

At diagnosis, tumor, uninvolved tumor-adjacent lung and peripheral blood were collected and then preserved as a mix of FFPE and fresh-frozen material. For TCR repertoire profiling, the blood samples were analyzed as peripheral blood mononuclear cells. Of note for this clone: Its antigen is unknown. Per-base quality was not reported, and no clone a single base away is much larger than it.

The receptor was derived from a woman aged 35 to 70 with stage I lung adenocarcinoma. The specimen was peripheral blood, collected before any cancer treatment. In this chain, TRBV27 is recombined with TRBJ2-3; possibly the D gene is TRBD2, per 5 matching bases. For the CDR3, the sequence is CASSLWASAGSTDTQYF. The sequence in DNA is TGTGCCAGCAGTTTATGGGCCTCCGCGGGTAGCACAGATACGCAGTATTTT.